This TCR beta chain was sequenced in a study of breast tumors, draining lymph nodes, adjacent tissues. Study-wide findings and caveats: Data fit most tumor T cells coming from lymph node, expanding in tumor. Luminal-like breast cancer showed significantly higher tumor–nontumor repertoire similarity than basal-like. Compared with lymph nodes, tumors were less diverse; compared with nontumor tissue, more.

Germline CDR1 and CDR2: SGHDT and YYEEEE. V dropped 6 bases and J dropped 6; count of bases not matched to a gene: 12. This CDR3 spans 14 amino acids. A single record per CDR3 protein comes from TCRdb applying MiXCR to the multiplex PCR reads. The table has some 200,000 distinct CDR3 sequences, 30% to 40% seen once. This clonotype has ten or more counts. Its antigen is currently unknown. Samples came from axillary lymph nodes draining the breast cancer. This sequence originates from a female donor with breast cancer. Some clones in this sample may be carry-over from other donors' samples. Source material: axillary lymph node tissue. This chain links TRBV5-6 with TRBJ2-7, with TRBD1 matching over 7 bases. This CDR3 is CASTYKQGYVEQYF. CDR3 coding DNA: TGTGCCAGCACCTACAAACAGGGGTACGTCGAGCAGTACTTC. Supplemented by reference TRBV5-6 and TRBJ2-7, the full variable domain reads DAGVTQSPTHLIKTRGQQVTLRCSPKSGHDTVSWYQQALGQGPQFIFQYYEEEERQRGNFPDRFSGHQFPNYSSELNVNALLLGDSALYLCASTYKQGYVEQYFGPGTRLTVT.